The T cell receptor (beta chain) under discussion was sequenced for a study of CD8 T cells in Susac syndrome. An amount of RNA that ranged from roughly 0.5 to 1 ug was reverse transcribed with random hexamers. MiXCR was run by TCRdb on the immunoSEQ multiplex PCR reads, yielding one entry per CDR3 protein. The repertoire includes hundreds of thousands of distinct CDR3 sequences, 80% to 95% of them detected once, and roughly 0.13% sits in the top ten. This CDR3 is built from 11 residues. CDR1 is MNHNS, CDR2 SASEGT, per germline. Trimming removed 7 bases from V and 2 bases from J, with 5 bases in between.

The TCR originated in a human donor with multiple sclerosis. The chain uses TRBV6-1 and TRBJ2-5, with unresolved D. The sequencing input was CD8+ T cells from PBMCs. CDR3: CASNLQETQYF. The DNA of the CDR3 is TGTGCCAGCAACCTACAAGAGACCCAGTACTTC.